These 21 T cell receptor beta chains originate from one sample sequenced in a study of Tregs in tolerant kidney transplant recipients (dated by TCRdb to between 2019 and 2020). The library was obtained by the immunoSEQ multiplex PCR assay. TCRdb obtained this table from immuneACCESS and retained in-frame rearrangements with V and J assigned. These tables miss some clones; where compared with another copy, unresolved V genes account for less than half of the shortfall, and the remainder is unexplained. In all, the sample holds tens of thousands of clones, and approximately 90% of those were seen once. About 0.36% of the sample goes to the ten largest clones. Per the publication, the time point label means: blood sample drawn before combined kidney and bone marrow transplant. Here the sequenced sample was Tregs from blood, taken before the transplant. All receptors come from a human donor who received a combined kidney and bone marrow transplant.

The chain is built from TRBV6-5 and TRBJ2-7; D possibly corresponds to TRBD1 (5 bases). V shed 0 bases and J shed 6 bases, with 12 bases lying between them. The CDR3 has 14 residues. CDR1 and CDR2 from the germline V gene are MNHEY and SVGAGI. The CDR3 region has the DNA TGTGCCAGCAGTTACTCGGGCAGGGCGTCCGAGCAGTACTTC. Translating gives CASSYSGRASEQYF.

The rearrangement uses TRBV27 and TRBJ2-2; D not resolved. Germline lookup yields CDR1 MNHEY and CDR2 SMNVEV (reference sequence). This CDR3 is built from 15 residues. Trimming cost V 2 bases and J 4 bases, with 11 bases left between them. The CDR3 bases are TGTGCCAGCAGTTTACGTTTCGGGCCCACCGGGGAGCTGTTTTTT. Translating it yields CASSLRFGPTGELFF.

The CDR3 coding sequence is TGTGCCAGCTCAGTGGGACTAGCGGGAGAGGTGTACGAGCAGTACTTC. It encodes CASSVGLAGEVYEQYF. The chain couples TRBV18 to TRBJ2-7; 14 positions match TRBD2. V gave up 5 bases and J gave up 4 bases; unmatched junction bases: 7. The length of the CDR3 is 16 residues. Germline V gene lookup returns CDR1 KGHSH and CDR2 LQKENI. The full variable domain, its missing parts supplied by reference TRBV18 and TRBJ2-7, is NAGVMQNPRHLVRRRGQEARLRCSPMKGHSHVYWYRQLPEEGLKFMVYLQKENIIDESGMPKERFSAEFPKEGPSILRIQQVVRGDSAAYFCASSVGLAGEVYEQYFGPGTRLTVT.

V usage is TRBV15 and J usage is TRBJ2-1; D ambiguous. Trimming cost V 7 bases and J 3 bases, with 10 bases left between them. CDR3 length equals 13 residues. CDR1 is LNHNV and CDR2 is YYDKDF in the germline V gene (reference sequence). The CDR3 sequence: CATTSVVYNEQFF. The CDR3 DNA reads TGTGCCACCACGTCGGTGGTCTACAATGAGCAGTTCTTC.

The chain links TRBV11-2 to TRBJ2-5, with 15 bases that match TRBD2. The V gene end was trimmed by 6 bases and the J gene end by 4 bases; junction bases not matched to a gene: 3. CDR1 and CDR2 from the germline V gene are SGHAT and FQNNGV. This CDR3 has 15 amino acids. The CDR3 bases are TGTGCCAGCAGTATGGGACTAGCGGGAGGAGAGACCCAGTACTTC. Amino acid sequence: CASSMGLAGGETQYF.

The gene calls are TRBV7-9 and TRBJ2-7; 9 positions match TRBD2. The J segment lost 2 bases and the V segment lost 7 bases, leaving 6 bases of the junction unmatched. The CDR3 is 14 amino acids. Germline-derived CDR1 and CDR2 are SEHNR and FQNEAQ (reference sequence). The CDR3 DNA reads TGTGCCAGCACCCTAGCGGGATTCCCCTACGAGCAGTACTTC. Residues: CASTLAGFPYEQYF.

V usage is TRBV14 and J usage is TRBJ2-7; 9 bases line up with TRBD1. The V segment lost 4 bases and the J segment 0 bases; nucleotides outside the gene matches: 7. The CDR3 contains 16 residues. CDR1 SGHDN and CDR2 FVKESK come from the germline V gene. CDR3 residues: CASSRGTGSYSYEQYF. The CDR3 bases are TGTGCCAGCAGCCGCGGGACAGGGTCGTACTCCTACGAGCAGTACTTC.

This chain connects TRBV6-6 to TRBJ1-1; D unclear. Germline loops: CDR1 MNHNY, CDR2 SVGAGI (reference sequence). CDR3 length equals 13 residues. Between the trimmed V and J ends, which lost 2 bases and 11 bases, there was a span of 15 bases. This CDR3 is CASSYGEDVQAFF. CDR3 DNA sequence: TGTGCCAGCAGTTACGGGGAGGATGTACAGGCTTTCTTT.

The chain joins TRBV5-8 to TRBJ2-1; 12 bases match TRBD2. This CDR3 comprises 19 residues. V was pared by 3 bases and J by 1 base, with 11 bases of the junction left unmatched. Per germline, CDR1 SGHTS and CDR2 YDEGEE. The CDR3 here is CASSSTTRTSGNSYNEQFF. Written as DNA, the CDR3 is TGTGCCAGCAGCTCGACAACGAGGACTAGCGGGAATTCCTACAATGAGCAGTTCTTC.

The gene calls are TRBV7-2 and TRBJ1-4, with 8 nucleotides matching TRBD1. CDR1 and CDR2 from the germline V gene are SGHTA and FQGNSA. Losses at the gene ends were 5 bases for V and 5 bases for J; bases not matched to a gene: 7. The CDR3 is 15 amino acids. For the CDR3, the DNA is TGTGCCAGCAGCAACAGGGACAGGAAAAATGAAAAACTGTTTTTT. Translating gives CASSNRDRKNEKLFF. Filled out from reference TRBV7-2 and TRBJ1-4, the complete variable domain reads GAGVSQSPSNKVTEKGKDVELRCDPISGHTALYWYRQSLGQGLEFLIYFQGNSAPDKSGLPSDRFSAERTGGSVSTLTIQRTQQEDSAVYLCASSNRDRKNEKLFFGSGTQLSVL.

This clone was picked up one time. The rearrangement uses TRBV6-5 and TRBJ2-3; possibly TRBD2 for D (6 bases). The CDR3 covers 15 residues. Germline V gives CDR1 MNHEY, CDR2 SVGAGI. The V gene lost 4 bases and the J gene lost 1 base, with 12 bases spanning the gap. The CDR3 loop reads CASSLIGTGTDTQYF. DNA of the CDR3: TGTGCCAGCAGTTTAATCGGGACTGGCACAGATACGCAGTATTTT.

J is TRBJ1-3 and V is TRBV2; D not resolved. Trimming took 2 bases from V and 4 from J, leaving 12 bases between them. This CDR3 region has 15 residues. Germline V gives CDR1 SNHLY, CDR2 FYNNEI. The CDR3 nucleotides read TGTGCCAGCAGTGAACACCGGTCCGGAGGAAACACCATATATTTT. Protein sequence: CASSEHRSGGNTIYF. Complete variable domain (other parts from reference TRBV2 and TRBJ1-3): EPEVTQTPSHQVTQMGQEVILRCVPISNHLYFYWYRQILGQKVEFLVSFYNNEISEKSEIFDDQFSVERPDGSNFTLKIRSTKLEDSAMYFCASSEHRSGGNTIYFGEGSWLTVV.

The chain links TRBV5-6 to TRBJ2-7; 10 bases line up with TRBD1. The CDR3 extends over 13 amino acids. V was pared by 4 bases and J by 6 bases, with 4 bases of the junction left unmatched. Germline CDR1 reads SGHDT; CDR2 reads YYEEEE. CDR3 DNA: TGTGCCAGCAGCAGGGACAGGGGTTCCGAGCAGTACTTC. This gives the protein CASSRDRGSEQYF.

J is TRBJ1-6 and V is TRBV6-5; no clear D. Germline-derived CDR1 and CDR2 are MNHEY and SVGAGI. The CDR3 has 13 amino acids. V was clipped by 2 bases and J by 7 bases, with 6 bases between them. The CDR3 DNA reads as TGTGCCAGCAGTTACGCCAGCAATTCACCCCTCCACTTT. This sequence encodes CASSYASNSPLHF.

The rearrangement links TRBV18 to TRBJ1-1; D not resolved. Looked up from germline, CDR1 is KGHSH and CDR2 is LQKENI. This CDR3 has 14 residues. Trimming cost V 1 base and J 4 bases, with 10 bases left between them. The CDR3 DNA is TGTGCCAGCTCACCACTGGGGTTGGGCACTGAAGCTTTCTTT. Its translation: CASSPLGLGTEAFF. The full variable domain, rest sourced from reference TRBV18 and TRBJ1-1, is NAGVMQNPRHLVRRRGQEARLRCSPMKGHSHVYWYRQLPEEGLKFMVYLQKENIIDESGMPKERFSAEFPKEGPSILRIQQVVRGDSAAYFCASSPLGLGTEAFFGQGTRLTVV.

CDR3 nucleotide sequence: TGCGCCAGCAGCCATTTTACTAGCGTTGGCACCGGGGAGCTGTTTTTT. The encoded protein is CASSHFTSVGTGELFF. The chain uses TRBV4-1 and TRBJ2-2; 7 positions agree with TRBD2. Germline trimming cut 3 bases from V and 4 bases from J; bases unmatched to any gene: 8. The CDR3 runs to 16 residues. Germline CDR1 is MGHRA and CDR2 is YSYEKL.

The rearrangement uses TRBV19 and TRBJ2-1; TRBD1 matches 7 bases. CDR1 and CDR2 (germline): LNHDA, SQIVND (reference sequence). Trimming cost V 1 base and J 2 bases; bases outside gene matches: 5. The CDR3 is made up of 16 amino acids. Here the CDR3 DNA reads TGTGCCAGTAGTATAGGACGGCAGGGGGCCTACAATGAGCAGTTCTTC. Translation gives CASSIGRQGAYNEQFF.

The chain is built from TRBV7-2 and TRBJ2-5, with 12 bases matching TRBD1. The tail of the sequence fits TRBJ2-7 better, so the J call may be wrong. Germline CDR1 and CDR2: SGHTA and FQGNSA. The CDR3 covers 15 residues. The CDR3 region is CASSLRDRGPGEQYF. CDR3 DNA: TGTGCCAGCAGCCTCCGGGACAGGGGGCCGGGCGAGCAGTACTTC.

The chain joins TRBV19 to TRBJ1-1; 8 bases map to TRBD1. With 3 bases clipped from V and 1 base from J, the junction kept 1 base outside the gene matches. The germline CDR1 and CDR2 sequences are LNHDA and SQIVND (reference sequence). The CDR3 extends over 14 amino acids. The chain's CDR3 is CASSIGQGNTEAFF. DNA for the CDR3: TGTGCCAGTAGTATTGGACAGGGGAACACTGAAGCTTTCTTT. The full variable domain, in which reference TRBV19 and TRBJ1-1 provide the parts outside the CDR3, is DGGITQSPKYLFRKEGQNVTLSCEQNLNHDAMYWYRQDPGQGLRLIYYSQIVNDFQKGDIAEGYSVSREKKESFPLTVTSAQKNPTAFYLCASSIGQGNTEAFFGQGTRLTVV.

This chain connects TRBV7-3 to TRBJ2-3, with 8 positions matching TRBD2. V lost 5 bases to trimming and J lost 3 bases; unmatched junction nucleotides: 4. The CDR3 sequence is 14 residues long. Germline V gives CDR1 SGHTA, CDR2 FQGTGA. The CDR3 protein is CASSPSSGTDTQYF. The CDR3 DNA is TGTGCCAGCAGCCCCTCTAGCGGGACAGATACGCAGTATTTT. The whole variable domain, remainder taken from reference TRBV7-3 and TRBJ2-3, is GAGVSQTPSNKVTEKGKYVELRCDPISGHTALYWYRQSLGQGPEFLIYFQGTGAADDSGLPNDRFFAVRPEGSVSTLKIQRTERGDSAVYLCASSPSSGTDTQYFGPGTRLTVL.

The rearrangement uses TRBV19 and TRBJ2-1, with 8 nucleotides matching TRBD2. The germline V gene encodes CDR1 LNHDA and CDR2 SQIVND (reference sequence). The length of the CDR3 is 16 residues. V lost 4 bases, J lost 8 bases, and 13 bases stayed unmatched. This CDR3 is CASSTKTSGSNHEQFF. For the CDR3, the DNA is TGTGCCAGTAGTACAAAAACTAGCGGCTCCAACCATGAGCAGTTCTTC.